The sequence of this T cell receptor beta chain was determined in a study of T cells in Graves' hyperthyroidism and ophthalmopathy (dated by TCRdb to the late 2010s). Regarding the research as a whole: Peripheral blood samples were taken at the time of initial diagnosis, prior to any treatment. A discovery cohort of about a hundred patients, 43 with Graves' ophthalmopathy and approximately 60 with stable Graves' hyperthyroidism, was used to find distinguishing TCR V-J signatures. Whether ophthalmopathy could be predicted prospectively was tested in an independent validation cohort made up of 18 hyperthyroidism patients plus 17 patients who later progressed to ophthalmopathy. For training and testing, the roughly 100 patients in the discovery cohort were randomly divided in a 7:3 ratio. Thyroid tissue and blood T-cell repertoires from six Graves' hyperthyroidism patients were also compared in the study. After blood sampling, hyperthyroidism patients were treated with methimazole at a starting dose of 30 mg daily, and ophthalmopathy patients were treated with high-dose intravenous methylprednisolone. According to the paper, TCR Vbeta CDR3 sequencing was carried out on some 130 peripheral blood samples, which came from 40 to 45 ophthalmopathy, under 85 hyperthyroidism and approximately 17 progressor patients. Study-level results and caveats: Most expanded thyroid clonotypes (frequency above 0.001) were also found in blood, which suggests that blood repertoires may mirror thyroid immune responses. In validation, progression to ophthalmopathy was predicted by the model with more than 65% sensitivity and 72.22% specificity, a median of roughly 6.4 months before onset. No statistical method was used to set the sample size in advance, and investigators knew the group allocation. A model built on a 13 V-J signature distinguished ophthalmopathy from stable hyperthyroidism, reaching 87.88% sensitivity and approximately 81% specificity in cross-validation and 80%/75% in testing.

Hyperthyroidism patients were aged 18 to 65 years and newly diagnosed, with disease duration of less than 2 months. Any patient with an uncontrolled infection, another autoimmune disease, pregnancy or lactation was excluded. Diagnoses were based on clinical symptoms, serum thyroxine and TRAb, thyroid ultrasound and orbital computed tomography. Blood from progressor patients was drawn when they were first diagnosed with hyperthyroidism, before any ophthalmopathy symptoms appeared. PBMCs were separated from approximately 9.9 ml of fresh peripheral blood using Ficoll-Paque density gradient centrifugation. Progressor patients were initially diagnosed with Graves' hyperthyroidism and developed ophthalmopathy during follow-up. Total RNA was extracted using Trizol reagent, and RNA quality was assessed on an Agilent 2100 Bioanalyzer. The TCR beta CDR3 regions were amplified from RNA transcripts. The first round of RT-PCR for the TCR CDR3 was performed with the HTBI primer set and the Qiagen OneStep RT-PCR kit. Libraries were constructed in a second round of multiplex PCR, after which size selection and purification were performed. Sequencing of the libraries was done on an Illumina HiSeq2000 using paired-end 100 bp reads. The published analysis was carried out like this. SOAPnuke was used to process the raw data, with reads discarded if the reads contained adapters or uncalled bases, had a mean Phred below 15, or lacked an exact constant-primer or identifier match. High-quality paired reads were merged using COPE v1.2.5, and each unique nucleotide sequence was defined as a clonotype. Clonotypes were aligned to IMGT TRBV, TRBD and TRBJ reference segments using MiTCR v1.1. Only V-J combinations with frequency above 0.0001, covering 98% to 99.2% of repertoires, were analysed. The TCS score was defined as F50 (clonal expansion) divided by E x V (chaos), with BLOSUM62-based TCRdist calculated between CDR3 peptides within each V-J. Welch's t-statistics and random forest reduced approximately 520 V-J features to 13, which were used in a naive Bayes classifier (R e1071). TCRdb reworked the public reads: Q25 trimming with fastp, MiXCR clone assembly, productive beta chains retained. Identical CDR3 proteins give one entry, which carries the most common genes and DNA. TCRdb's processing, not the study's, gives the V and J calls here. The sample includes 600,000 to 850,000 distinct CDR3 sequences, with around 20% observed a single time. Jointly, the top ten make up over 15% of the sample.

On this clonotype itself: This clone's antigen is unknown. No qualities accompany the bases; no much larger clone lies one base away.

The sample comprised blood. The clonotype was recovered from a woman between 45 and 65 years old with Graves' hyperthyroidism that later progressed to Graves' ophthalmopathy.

The CDR3 sequence is CAISVGNDEQFF. The DNA reads as follows: TGTGCCATCAGTGTAGGTAACGATGAGCAGTTCTTC. The rearranged segments are TRBV10-3 and TRBJ2-1, with the D gene not confidently named. CDR1 ENHRY and CDR2 SYGVKD were looked up in the germline V gene. The CDR3 contains 12 residues, cysteine and phenylalanine counted. This entry keeps only the CDR3 DNA: 36 bases, framed from base 1. The junction shows trimming of 4 bases on V and 8 bases on J, plus 9 bases between the germline ends.